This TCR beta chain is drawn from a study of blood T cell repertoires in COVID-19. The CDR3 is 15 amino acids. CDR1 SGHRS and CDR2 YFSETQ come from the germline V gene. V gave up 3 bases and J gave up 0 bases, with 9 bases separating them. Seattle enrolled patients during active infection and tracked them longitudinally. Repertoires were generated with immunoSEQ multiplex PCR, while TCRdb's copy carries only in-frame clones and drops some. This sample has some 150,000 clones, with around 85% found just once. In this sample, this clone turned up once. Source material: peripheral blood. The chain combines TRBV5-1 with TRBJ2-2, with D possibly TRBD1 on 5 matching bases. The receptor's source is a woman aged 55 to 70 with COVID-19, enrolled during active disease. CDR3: CASSSDITNTGELFF. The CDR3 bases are TGCGCCAGCAGCTCGGACATAACGAACACCGGGGAGCTGTTTTTT.